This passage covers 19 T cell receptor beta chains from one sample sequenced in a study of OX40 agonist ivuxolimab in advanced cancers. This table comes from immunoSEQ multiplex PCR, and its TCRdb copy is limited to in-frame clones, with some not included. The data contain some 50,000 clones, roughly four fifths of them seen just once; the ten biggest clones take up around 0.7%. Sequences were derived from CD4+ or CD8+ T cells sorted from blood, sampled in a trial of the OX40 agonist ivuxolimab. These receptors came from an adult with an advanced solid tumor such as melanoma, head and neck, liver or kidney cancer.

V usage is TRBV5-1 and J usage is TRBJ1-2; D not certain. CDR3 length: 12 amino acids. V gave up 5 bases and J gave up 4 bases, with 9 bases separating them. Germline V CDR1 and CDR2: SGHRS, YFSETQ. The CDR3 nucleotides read TGCGCCAGCAGTGATGGAACCTATGGCTACACCTTC. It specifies CASSDGTYGYTF.

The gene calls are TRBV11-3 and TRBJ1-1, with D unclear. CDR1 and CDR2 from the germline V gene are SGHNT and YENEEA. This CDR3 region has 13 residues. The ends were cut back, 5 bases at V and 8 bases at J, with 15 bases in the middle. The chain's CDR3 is CASSRGPDWEAFF. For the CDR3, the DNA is TGTGCCAGCAGCCGCGGACCCGACTGGGAAGCTTTCTTT.

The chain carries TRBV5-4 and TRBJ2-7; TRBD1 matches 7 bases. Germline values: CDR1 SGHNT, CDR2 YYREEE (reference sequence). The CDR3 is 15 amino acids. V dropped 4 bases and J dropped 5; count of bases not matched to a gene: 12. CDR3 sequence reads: CASSQVGDRLNEQYF. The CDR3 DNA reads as TGTGCCAGCAGCCAAGTCGGGGACAGACTTAACGAGCAGTACTTC. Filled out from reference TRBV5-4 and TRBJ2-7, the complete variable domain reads ETGVTQSPTHLIKTRGQQVTLRCSSQSGHNTVSWYQQALGQGPQFIFQYYREEENGRGNFPPRFSGLQFPNYSSELNVNALELDDSALYLCASSQVGDRLNEQYFGPGTRLTVT.

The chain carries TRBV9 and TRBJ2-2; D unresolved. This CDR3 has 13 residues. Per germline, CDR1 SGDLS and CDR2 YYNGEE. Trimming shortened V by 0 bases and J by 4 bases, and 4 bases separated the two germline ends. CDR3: CASSVVGTGELFF. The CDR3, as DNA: TGTGCCAGCAGCGTAGTAGGCACCGGGGAGCTGTTTTTT.

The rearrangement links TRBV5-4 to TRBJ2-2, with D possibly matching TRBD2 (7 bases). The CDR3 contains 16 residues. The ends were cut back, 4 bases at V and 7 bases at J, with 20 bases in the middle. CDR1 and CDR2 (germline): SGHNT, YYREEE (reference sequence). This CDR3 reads CASSPVWGGQVGELFF. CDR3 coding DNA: TGTGCCAGCAGCCCCGTATGGGGGGGCCAGGTCGGGGAGCTGTTTTTT. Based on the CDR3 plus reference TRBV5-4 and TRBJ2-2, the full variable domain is ETGVTQSPTHLIKTRGQQVTLRCSSQSGHNTVSWYQQALGQGPQFIFQYYREEENGRGNFPPRFSGLQFPNYSSELNVNALELDDSALYLCASSPVWGGQVGELFFGEGSRLTVL.

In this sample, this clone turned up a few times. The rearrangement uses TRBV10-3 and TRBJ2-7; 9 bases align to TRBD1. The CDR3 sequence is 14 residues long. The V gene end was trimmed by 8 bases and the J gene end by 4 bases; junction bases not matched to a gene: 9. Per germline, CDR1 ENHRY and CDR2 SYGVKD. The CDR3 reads CAIAIGTGYYEQYF. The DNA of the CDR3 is TGTGCCATCGCCATCGGGACAGGGTATTACGAGCAGTACTTC.

The CDR3 loop is CASSYKETGDHEQFF. CDR3 DNA: TGTGCCAGCAGTTACAAGGAGACAGGGGACCATGAGCAGTTCTTC. The genes are TRBV6-5 and TRBJ2-1, with 8 nucleotides matching TRBD1. V was clipped by 2 bases and J by 8 bases; unmatched bases: 8. The CDR3 runs 15 residues. CDR1 MNHEY and CDR2 SVGAGI come from the germline V gene.

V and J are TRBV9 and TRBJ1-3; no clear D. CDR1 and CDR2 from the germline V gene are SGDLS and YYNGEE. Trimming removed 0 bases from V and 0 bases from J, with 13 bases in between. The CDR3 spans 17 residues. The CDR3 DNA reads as TGTGCCAGCAGCGTAGAGGTAGCAACCGTCTCTGGAAACACCATATATTTT. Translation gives CASSVEVATVSGNTIYF.

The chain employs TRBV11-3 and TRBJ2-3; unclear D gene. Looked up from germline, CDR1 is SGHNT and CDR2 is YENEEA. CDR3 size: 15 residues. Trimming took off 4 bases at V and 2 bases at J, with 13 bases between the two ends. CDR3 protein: CASSSDKLYTDTQYF. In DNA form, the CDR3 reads TGTGCCAGCAGCTCAGATAAACTTTACACAGATACGCAGTATTTT.

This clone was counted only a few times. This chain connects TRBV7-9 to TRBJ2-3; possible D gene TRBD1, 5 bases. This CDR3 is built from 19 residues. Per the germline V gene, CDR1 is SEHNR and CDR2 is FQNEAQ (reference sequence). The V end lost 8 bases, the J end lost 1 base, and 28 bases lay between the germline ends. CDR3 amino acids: CASGNLLDTTRNGTDTQYF. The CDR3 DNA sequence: TGTGCCAGCGGCAATTTGTTGGACACAACCCGAAACGGCACAGATACGCAGTATTTT.

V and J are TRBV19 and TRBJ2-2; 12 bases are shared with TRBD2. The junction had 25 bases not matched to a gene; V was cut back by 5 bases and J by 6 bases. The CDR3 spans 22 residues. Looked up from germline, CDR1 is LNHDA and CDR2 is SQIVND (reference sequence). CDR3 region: CASSPRQGARRTSGTDAGELFF. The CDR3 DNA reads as TGTGCCAGTAGTCCAAGACAGGGGGCGCGACGGACTAGCGGGACGGACGCCGGGGAGCTGTTTTTT.

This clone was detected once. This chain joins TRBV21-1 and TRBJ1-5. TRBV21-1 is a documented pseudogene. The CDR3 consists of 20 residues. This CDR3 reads CASSKDLGPGPIHSNQPQHF. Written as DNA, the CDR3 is TGTGCCAGCAGCAAAGACTTGGGACCCGGCCCCATCCATAGCAATCAGCCCCAGCATTTT.

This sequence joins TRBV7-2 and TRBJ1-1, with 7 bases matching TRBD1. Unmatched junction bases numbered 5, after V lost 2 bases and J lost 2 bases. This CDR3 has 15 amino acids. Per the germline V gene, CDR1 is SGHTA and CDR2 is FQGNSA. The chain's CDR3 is CASSLTGTENTEAFF. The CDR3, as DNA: TGTGCCAGCAGCTTAACGGGGACAGAAAACACTGAAGCTTTCTTT.

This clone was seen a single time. CDR3 region: CASSFPGIYGYTF. CDR3 nucleotide sequence: TGTGCCAGCAGCTTCCCAGGGATCTATGGCTACACCTTC. The chain combines TRBV7-9 with TRBJ1-2, with TRBD1 as a possible D gene (5 bases). The CDR3 totals 13 residues. The V end was cut by 3 bases, the J end by 4 bases, with 9 bases between. Germline loops: CDR1 SEHNR, CDR2 FQNEAQ (reference sequence).

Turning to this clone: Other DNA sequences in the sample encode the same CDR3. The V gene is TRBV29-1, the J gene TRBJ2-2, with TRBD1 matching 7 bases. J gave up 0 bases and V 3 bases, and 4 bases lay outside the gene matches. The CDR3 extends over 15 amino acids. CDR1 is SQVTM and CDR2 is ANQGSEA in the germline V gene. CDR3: CSVDPGGANTGELFF. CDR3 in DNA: TGCAGCGTTGATCCAGGGGGAGCGAACACCGGGGAGCTGTTTTTT.

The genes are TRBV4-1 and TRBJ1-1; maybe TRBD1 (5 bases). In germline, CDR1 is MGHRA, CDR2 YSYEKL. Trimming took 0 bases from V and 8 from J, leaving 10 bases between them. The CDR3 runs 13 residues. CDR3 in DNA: TGCGCCAGCAGCCAAGATGGGGCAGCCGAAGCTTTCTTT. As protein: CASSQDGAAEAFF.

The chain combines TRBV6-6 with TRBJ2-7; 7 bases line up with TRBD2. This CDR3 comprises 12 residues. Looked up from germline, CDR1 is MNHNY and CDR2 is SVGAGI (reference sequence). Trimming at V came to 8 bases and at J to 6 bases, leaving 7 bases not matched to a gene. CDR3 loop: CASRGVSGEQYF. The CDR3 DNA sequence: TGTGCCAGCCGGGGGGTTTCCGGCGAGCAGTACTTC.

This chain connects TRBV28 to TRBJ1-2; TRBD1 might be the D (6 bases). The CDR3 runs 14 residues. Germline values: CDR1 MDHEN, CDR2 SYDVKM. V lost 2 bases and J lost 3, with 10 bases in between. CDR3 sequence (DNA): TGTGCCAGCAGTTTACTGGCAGGGGACTATGGCTACACCTTC. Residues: CASSLLAGDYGYTF.

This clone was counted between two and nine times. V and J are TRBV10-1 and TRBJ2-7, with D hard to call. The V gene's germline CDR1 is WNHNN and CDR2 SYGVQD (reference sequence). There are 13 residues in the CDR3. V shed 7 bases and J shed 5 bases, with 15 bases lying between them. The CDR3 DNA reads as TGCGCCAGCATCCTCGGGCAGGAGCACGAGCAGTACTTC. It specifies CASILGQEHEQYF.